The sequence of this T cell receptor (beta chain) was determined in a study of T cell changes during pregnancy in multiple sclerosis. Trimming cost V 3 bases and J 8 bases, with 13 bases left between them. Per the germline V gene, CDR1 is MNHNS and CDR2 is SASEGT. The CDR3 runs 13 residues. Profiled with immunoSEQ multiplex PCR; TCRdb holds only in-frame clones, not every one. Of more than 35,000 clones in the sample, 90% to 95% were seen once. This material consisted of CD8+ T cells from peripheral blood mononuclear cells, taken in the third trimester of pregnancy. The chain is built from TRBV6-1 and TRBJ1-1; D is unclear. This TCR was recovered from a female donor with multiple sclerosis, enrolled in a pregnancy study. The CDR3 DNA reads as TGTGCCAGCAGTGAGGTCCGGGTTTCCGAAGCTTTCTTT. It codes for CASSEVRVSEAFF.